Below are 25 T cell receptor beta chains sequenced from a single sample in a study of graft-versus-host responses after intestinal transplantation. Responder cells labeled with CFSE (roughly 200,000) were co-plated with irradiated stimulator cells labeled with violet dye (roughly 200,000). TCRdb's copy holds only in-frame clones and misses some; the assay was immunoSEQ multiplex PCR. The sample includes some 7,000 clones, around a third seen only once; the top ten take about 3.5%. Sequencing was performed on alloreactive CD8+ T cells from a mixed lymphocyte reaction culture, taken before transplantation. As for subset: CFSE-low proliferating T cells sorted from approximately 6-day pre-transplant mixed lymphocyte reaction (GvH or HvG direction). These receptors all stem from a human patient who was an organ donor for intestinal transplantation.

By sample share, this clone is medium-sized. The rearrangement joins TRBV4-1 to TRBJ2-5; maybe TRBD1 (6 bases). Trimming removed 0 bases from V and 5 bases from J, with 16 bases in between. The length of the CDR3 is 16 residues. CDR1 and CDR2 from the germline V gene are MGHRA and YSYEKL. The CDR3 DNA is TGCGCCAGCAGCCAAGATTATCAACAGGGTTATGAGACCCAGTACTTC. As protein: CASSQDYQQGYETQYF.

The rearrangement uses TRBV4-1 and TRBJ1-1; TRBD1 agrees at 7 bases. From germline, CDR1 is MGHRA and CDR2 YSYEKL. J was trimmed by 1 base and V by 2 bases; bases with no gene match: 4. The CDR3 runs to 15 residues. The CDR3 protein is CASSQLRTGNTEAFF. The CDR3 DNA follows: TGCGCCAGCAGCCAACTACGGACAGGGAACACTGAAGCTTTCTTT.

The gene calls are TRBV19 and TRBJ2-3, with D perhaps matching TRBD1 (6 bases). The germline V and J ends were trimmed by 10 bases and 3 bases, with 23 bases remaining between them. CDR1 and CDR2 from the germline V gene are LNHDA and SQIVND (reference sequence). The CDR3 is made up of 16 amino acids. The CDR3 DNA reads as TGTGCCATTCCGATCAATCCTGGGGGACATACAGATACGCAGTATTTT. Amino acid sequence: CAIPINPGGHTDTQYF. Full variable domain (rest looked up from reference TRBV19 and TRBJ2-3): DGGITQSPKYLFRKEGQNVTLSCEQNLNHDAMYWYRQDPGQGLRLIYYSQIVNDFQKGDIAEGYSVSREKKESFPLTVTSAQKNPTAFYLCAIPINPGGHTDTQYFGPGTRLTVL.

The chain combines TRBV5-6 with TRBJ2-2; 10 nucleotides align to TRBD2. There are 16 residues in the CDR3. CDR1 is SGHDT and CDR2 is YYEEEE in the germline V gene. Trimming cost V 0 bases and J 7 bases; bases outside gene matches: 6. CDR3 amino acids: CASSLGLAGVVGELFF. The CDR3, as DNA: TGTGCCAGCAGCTTGGGGCTAGCGGGAGTGGTCGGGGAGCTGTTTTTT.

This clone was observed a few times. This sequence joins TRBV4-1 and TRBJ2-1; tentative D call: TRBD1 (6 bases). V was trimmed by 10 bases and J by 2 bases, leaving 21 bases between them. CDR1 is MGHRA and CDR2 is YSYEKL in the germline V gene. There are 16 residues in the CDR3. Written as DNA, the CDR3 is TGCGCCACAGGACAGAGGACCCATCTCCCCTACAATGAGCAGTTCTTC. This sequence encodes CATGQRTHLPYNEQFF.

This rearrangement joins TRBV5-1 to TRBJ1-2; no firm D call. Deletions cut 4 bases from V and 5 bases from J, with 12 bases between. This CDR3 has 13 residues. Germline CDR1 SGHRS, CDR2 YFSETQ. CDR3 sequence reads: CASSPDFIYGYTF. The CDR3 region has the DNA TGCGCCAGCAGCCCAGATTTTATTTATGGCTACACCTTC.

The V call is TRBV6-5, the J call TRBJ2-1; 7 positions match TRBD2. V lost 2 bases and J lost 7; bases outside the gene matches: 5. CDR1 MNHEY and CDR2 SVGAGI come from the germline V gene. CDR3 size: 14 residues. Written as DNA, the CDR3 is TGTGCCAGCAGTTACCTAACAGCGGGGAATGAGCAGTTCTTC. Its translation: CASSYLTAGNEQFF.

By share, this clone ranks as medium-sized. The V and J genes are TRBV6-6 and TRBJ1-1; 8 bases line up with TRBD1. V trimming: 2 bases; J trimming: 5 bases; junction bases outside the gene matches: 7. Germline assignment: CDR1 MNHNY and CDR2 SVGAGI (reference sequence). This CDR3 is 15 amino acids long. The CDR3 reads CASSYRGQGITEAFF. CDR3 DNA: TGTGCCAGCAGTTACAGAGGACAGGGCATAACTGAAGCTTTCTTT.

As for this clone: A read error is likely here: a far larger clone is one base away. The CDR3, as DNA: TGCGCCGGCAGCCAAGTACAGCGGACCACAGATACGCAGTATTTT. Translating gives CAGSQVQRTTDTQYF. The rearrangement joins TRBV4-1 to TRBJ2-3; possible D gene TRBD2, 5 bases. Germline values: CDR1 MGHRA, CDR2 YSYEKL. The CDR3 covers 15 residues.

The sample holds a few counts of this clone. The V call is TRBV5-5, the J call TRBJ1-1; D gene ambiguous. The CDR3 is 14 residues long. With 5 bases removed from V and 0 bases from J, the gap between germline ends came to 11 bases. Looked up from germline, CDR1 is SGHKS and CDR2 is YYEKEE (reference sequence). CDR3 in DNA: TGTGCCAGCAGGAAGGAGTCGATGAACACTGAAGCTTTCTTT. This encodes CASRKESMNTEAFF.

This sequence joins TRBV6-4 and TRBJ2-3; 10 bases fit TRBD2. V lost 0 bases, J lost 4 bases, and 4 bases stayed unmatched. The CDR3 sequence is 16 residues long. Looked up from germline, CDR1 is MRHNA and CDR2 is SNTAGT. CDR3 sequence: CASSDSERGGPDTQYF. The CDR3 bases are TGTGCCAGCAGTGACTCGGAGCGGGGGGGCCCAGATACGCAGTATTTT.

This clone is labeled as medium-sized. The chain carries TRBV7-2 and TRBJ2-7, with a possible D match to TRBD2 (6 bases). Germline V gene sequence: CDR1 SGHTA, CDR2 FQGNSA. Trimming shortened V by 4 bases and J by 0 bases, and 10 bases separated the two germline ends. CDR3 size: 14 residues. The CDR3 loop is CASSSLGGSYEQYF. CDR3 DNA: TGTGCCAGCAGCTCCCTGGGGGGCTCCTACGAGCAGTACTTC.

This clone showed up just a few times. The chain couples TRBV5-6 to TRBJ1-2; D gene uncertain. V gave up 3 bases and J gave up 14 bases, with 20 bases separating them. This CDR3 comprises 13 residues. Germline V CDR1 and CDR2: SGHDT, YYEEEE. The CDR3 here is CASSWGAYVDSTF. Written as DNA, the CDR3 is TGTGCCAGCAGCTGGGGAGCGTATGTGGACTCAACCTTC.

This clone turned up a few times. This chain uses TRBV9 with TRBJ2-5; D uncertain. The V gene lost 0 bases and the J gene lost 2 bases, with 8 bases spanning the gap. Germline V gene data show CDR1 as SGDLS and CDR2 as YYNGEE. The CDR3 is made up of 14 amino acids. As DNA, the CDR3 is TGTGCCAGCAGCGTAGGGGCTCCACAAGAGACCCAGTACTTC. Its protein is CASSVGAPQETQYF. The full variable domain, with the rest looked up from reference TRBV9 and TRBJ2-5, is DSGVTQTPKHLITATGQRVTLRCSPRSGDLSVYWYQQSLDQGLQFLIQYYNGEERAKGNILERFSAQQFPDLHSELNLSSLELGDSALYFCASSVGAPQETQYFGPGTRLLVL.

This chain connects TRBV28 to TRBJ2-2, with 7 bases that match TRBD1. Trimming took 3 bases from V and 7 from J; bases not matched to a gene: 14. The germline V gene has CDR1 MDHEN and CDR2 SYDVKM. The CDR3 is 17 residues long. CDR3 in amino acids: CASSFPTGTENFGELFF. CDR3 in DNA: TGTGCCAGCAGTTTCCCTACCGGGACAGAGAATTTCGGGGAGCTGTTTTTT.

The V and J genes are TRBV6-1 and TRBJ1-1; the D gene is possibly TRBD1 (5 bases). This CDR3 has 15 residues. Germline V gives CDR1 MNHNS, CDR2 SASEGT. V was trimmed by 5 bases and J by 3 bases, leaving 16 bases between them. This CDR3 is CASSINVRGDTEAFF. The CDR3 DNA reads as TGTGCCAGCAGTATTAATGTCCGGGGGGACACTGAAGCTTTCTTT.

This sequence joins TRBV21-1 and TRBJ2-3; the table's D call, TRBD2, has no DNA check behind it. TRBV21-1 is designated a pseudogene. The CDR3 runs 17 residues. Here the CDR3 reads CASSKVAGLEFTDTQYF. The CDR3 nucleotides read TGTGCCAGCAGCAAAGTTGCGGGACTAGAATTCACAGATACGCAGTATTTT.

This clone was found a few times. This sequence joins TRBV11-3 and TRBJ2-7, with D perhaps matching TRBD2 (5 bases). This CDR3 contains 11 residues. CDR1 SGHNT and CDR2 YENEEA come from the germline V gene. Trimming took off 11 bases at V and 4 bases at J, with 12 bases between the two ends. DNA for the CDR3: TGTGCCTCCGAGGGAGATTACGAGCAGTACTTC. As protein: CASEGDYEQYF.

The CDR3 protein is CASGLAKGLYTEAFF. The CDR3 DNA follows: TGTGCTAGTGGTTTGGCCAAGGGACTGTACACTGAAGCTTTCTTT. This chain connects TRBV12-5 to TRBJ1-1, with D tentatively TRBD1 (5 bases). This CDR3 is 15 amino acids long. V lost 1 base and J 3 bases, leaving 12 bases between the germline ends. CDR1 and CDR2 (germline): LGHNT, FRNRAP.

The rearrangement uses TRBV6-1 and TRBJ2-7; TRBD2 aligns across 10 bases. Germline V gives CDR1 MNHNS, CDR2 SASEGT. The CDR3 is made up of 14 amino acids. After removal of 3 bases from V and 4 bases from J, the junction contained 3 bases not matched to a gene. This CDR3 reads CASSDPGLAYEQYF. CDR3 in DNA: TGTGCCAGCAGTGACCCGGGACTAGCGTACGAGCAGTACTTC.

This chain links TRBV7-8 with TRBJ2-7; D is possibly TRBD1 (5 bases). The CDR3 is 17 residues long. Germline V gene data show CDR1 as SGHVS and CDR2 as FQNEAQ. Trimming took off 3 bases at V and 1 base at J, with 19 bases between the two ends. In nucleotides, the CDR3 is TGTGCCAGCAGCTTTCTGTCAAGACAGCATAATTCCTACGAGCAGTACTTC. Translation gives CASSFLSRQHNSYEQYF.

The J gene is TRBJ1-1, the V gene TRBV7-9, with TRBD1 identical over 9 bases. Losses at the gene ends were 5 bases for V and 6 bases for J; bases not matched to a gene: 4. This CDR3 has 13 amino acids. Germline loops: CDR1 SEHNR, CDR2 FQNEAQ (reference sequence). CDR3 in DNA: TGTGCCAGCAGCGAGACAGGGGGGCCTGAAGCTTTCTTT. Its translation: CASSETGGPEAFF.

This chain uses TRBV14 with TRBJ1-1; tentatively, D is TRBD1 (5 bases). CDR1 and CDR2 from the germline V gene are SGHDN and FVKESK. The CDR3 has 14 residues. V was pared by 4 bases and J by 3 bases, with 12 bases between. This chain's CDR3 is CASSLTRDYTEAFF. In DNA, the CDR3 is TGTGCCAGCAGCCTCACCAGGGATTACACTGAAGCTTTCTTT.

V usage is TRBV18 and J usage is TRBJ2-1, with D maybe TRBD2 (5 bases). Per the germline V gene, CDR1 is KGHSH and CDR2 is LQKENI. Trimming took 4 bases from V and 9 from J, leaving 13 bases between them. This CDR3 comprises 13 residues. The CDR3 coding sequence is TGTGCCAGCTCACTTACCTTAGCGACTGAGCAGTTCTTC. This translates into CASSLTLATEQFF. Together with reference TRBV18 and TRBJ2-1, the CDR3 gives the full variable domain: NAGVMQNPRHLVRRRGQEARLRCSPMKGHSHVYWYRQLPEEGLKFMVYLQKENIIDESGMPKERFSAEFPKEGPSILRIQQVVRGDSAAYFCASSLTLATEQFFGPGTRLTVL.

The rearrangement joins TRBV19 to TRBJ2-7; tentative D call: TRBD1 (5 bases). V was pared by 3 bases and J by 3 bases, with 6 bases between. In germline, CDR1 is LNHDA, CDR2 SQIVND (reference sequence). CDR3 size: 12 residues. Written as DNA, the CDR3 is TGTGCCAGTAGTATCGACAGCTACGAGCAGTACTTC. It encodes CASSIDSYEQYF.